The rows below give T cell receptor beta chains drawn from one sample of a study of breast tumors, draining lymph nodes, adjacent tissues. TCRdb itself ran the multiplex PCR reads through MiXCR, one entry per CDR3 protein. This sample has around 140,000 distinct CDR3 sequences, with 20% to 25% found just once. Sequencing input: axillary lymph node tissue. The receptors originated from a female donor with breast cancer. Some clones in this sample may be carry-over from other donors' samples. CDR3s include the opening cysteine and the closing phenylalanine or tryptophan. The order of the fields is J gene, D gene, V gene, CDR3 length, clone size, CDR3 DNA, CDR3 protein. A D gene is named only where the DNA matches it firmly. Clone size is given for some rows only: seen once, a few or many times, or a class if the clone is expanded.

TRBJ2-5,-,TRBV14,15,many,TGTGCCAGCAGCCAAGGGACACCCGCCCAAGAGACCCAGTACTTC,CASSQGTPAQETQYF
TRBJ2-1,-,TRBV5-6,15,many,TGTGCCAGCAGCTTGAATGGAGGGCCCCAGGATGAGCAGTTCTTC,CASSLNGGPQDEQFF
TRBJ2-2,-,TRBV24-1,17,many,TGTGCCACCAGTGACCCTCCCGGGTCCTCGAACACCGGGGAGCTGTTTTTT,CATSDPPGSSNTGELFF
TRBJ2-3,TRBD2,TRBV25-1,16,many,TGTGCCAGCAGTGAAGGGACTAGCGGGAGCACAGATACGCAGTATTTT,CASSEGTSGSTDTQYF
TRBJ2-7,-,TRBV11-2,14,many,TGTGCCAGCAGCTCTAAATCCCAGGGGGGCGAGCAGTACTTC,CASSSKSQGGEQYF
TRBJ1-2,-,TRBV14,13,few,TGTGCCAGCAGCCCAAGCCCGAGGTATGGCTACACCTTC,CASSPSPRYGYTF
TRBJ2-2,TRBD2,TRBV12-3/TRBV12-4,16,many,TGTGCCAGCAGTTTATATGAGGCGGGAGGACGCGGGGAGCTGTTTTTT,CASSLYEAGGRGELFF
TRBJ2-2,-,TRBV5-1,16,many,TGCGCCAGCAGCATTTCAACGGGGAGTATTACCGGGGAGCTGTTTTTT,CASSISTGSITGELFF
TRBJ2-7,TRBD2,TRBV7-2,17,many,TGTGCCAGCAGCTCGAAGACTAGCGGGGGACCCGGCTACGAGCAGTACTTC,CASSSKTSGGPGYEQYF
TRBJ2-2,-,TRBV5-1,14,many,TGCGCCAGCAGCTTGGATGGGACCGCCGGGGAGCTGTTTTTT,CASSLDGTAGELFF
TRBJ1-4,TRBD1,TRBV7-2,17,many,TGTGCCAGCAGCTCGAGTGGGACAGGGATAACTAATGAAAAACTGTTTTTT,CASSSSGTGITNEKLFF
TRBJ2-1,-,TRBV5-1,14,many,TGCGCCAGCAGCTTCTCCTTCTTGGGGAATGAGCAGTTCTTC,CASSFSFLGNEQFF
TRBJ1-3,-,TRBV9,14,many,TGTGCCAGCGGAGCTCAATGGGGTTCAGACACCATATATTTT,CASGAQWGSDTIYF
TRBJ2-3,TRBD1,TRBV20-1,14,many,TGCAGTGCTAGAGGGACAGGGGAGGCAGATACGCAGTATTTT,CSARGTGEADTQYF
TRBJ2-1,TRBD2,TRBV10-2,15,-,TGCGCCAGCAGACCGACTAGCGGGGGGTACAATGAGCAGTTCTTC,CASRPTSGGYNEQFF
TRBJ1-6,TRBD1,TRBV29-1,14,many,TGCAGCGCAGGACAGGGGGGGTATAATTCACCCCTCCACTTT,CSAGQGGYNSPLHF
TRBJ1-2,TRBD1,TRBV6-6,14,many,TGTGCCAGCACCCCCAGTGACAGGGGAGGTGGCTACACCTTC,CASTPSDRGGGYTF
TRBJ2-4,TRBD2,TRBV5-6,17,-,TGTGCCAGCAGCAAAATAGCGGGAGAGCCGGCCAAAAACATTCAGTACTTC,CASSKIAGEPAKNIQYF
TRBJ2-2,-,TRBV12-5,18,many,TGTGCTAGTGGTCTTTTAGGGGTTGGAGCCAGACGGACCGGGGAGCTGTTTTTT,CASGLLGVGARRTGELFF
TRBJ2-1,TRBD2,TRBV7-9,17,many,TGTGCCAGCAGCTTAGCGAAAGGGTCTAGCGGGAGCAATGAGCAGTTCTTC,CASSLAKGSSGSNEQFF
TRBJ1-2,TRBD1,TRBV4-1,15,many,TGCGCCAGCAGCAAAGGGACAGGGTTAAGTTATGGCTACACCTTC,CASSKGTGLSYGYTF
TRBJ2-7,TRBD1,TRBV6-5,17,many,TGTGCCAGCAGTTACACCCCCCCGGGACAGGGGGCCTACGAGCAGTACTTC,CASSYTPPGQGAYEQYF
TRBJ2-3,TRBD2,TRBV20-1,15,many,TGCAGTGCTCCCCCTAGCGGGAGGTCCCCAGATACGCAGTATTTT,CSAPPSGRSPDTQYF
TRBJ2-7,-,TRBV28,12,-,TGTGCCAGCAGCCGTGGTACCTACGAGCAGTACTTC,CASSRGTYEQYF
TRBJ2-5,TRBD2,TRBV7-8,16,many,TGTGCCAGCAGCTTAGGGAGGGCGGGAGGAAAAGAGACCCAGTACTTC,CASSLGRAGGKETQYF
TRBJ2-3,-,TRBV28,13,-,TGTGCCAGCAATTTCGGGACGGCTGATACGCAGTATTTT,CASNFGTADTQYF